The 16 T cell receptor beta chains below come from one sample, sequenced in a study of blood T cell repertoires in COVID-19. The table came from immunoSEQ multiplex PCR; TCRdb's copy has only in-frame clones and leaves some out. In the table there are approximately 98,000 clones, roughly 80% of which are singletons. What was sequenced was peripheral blood. The receptors here all came from an elderly man with acute or convalescent COVID-19.

This sequence joins TRBV7-2 and TRBJ1-1; D remains unclear. The CDR3 is made up of 15 amino acids. From germline, CDR1 is SGHTA and CDR2 FQGNSA. Between the trimmed V and J ends, which lost 0 bases and 0 bases, there was a span of 8 bases. CDR3 in DNA: TGTGCCAGCAGCTTAGCGCATAACATGAACACTGAAGCTTTCTTT. Encoded protein: CASSLAHNMNTEAFF.

V gene TRBV14 combines with J gene TRBJ1-2, with 7 positions matching TRBD1. V gave up 5 bases and J gave up 6 bases; unmatched junction bases: 12. The CDR3 extends over 15 amino acids. Germline CDR1 is SGHDN and CDR2 is FVKESK. CDR3 sequence reads: CASSRETGRVDGYTF. In DNA, the CDR3 is TGTGCCAGCAGCAGAGAGACAGGGAGAGTGGATGGCTACACCTTC.

This chain joins TRBV5-4 and TRBJ2-5; 14 bases map to TRBD2. The J segment lost 7 bases and the V segment lost 3 bases, leaving 11 bases of the junction unmatched. Germline V gene sequence: CDR1 SGHNT, CDR2 YYREEE (reference sequence). The CDR3 contains 17 residues. The CDR3 sequence is CASSSRLAGGPGGTQYF. The CDR3 coding sequence is TGTGCCAGCAGCTCCCGACTAGCGGGAGGGCCTGGGGGGACCCAGTACTTC. The full variable domain, its missing parts supplied by reference TRBV5-4 and TRBJ2-5, is ETGVTQSPTHLIKTRGQQVTLRCSSQSGHNTVSWYQQALGQGPQFIFQYYREEENGRGNFPPRFSGLQFPNYSSELNVNALELDDSALYLCASSSRLAGGPGGTQYFGPGTRLLVL.

This chain joins TRBV7-2 and TRBJ2-1, with D perhaps matching TRBD2 (6 bases). Germline V gene data show CDR1 as SGHTA and CDR2 as FQGNSA. Trimming removed 1 base at V and 0 bases at J, with 10 bases between. This CDR3 region has 16 residues. CDR3 in amino acids: CASSLGGTLSYNEQFF. The CDR3 DNA follows: TGTGCCAGCAGCTTAGGGGGGACTCTCTCCTACAATGAGCAGTTCTTC.

The rearrangement links TRBV15 to TRBJ2-7; TRBD1 aligns across 8 bases. This CDR3 is 16 amino acids long. CDR1 and CDR2 from the germline V gene are LNHNV and YYDKDF (reference sequence). Trimming removed 0 bases from V and 2 bases from J; junction bases left unmatched: 6. The CDR3 DNA follows: TGTGCCACCAGCAGAGAACCGGGACAGGTAACCTACGAGCAGTACTTC. Translation gives CATSREPGQVTYEQYF.

There are a few counts of this clone. The rearrangement joins TRBV27 to TRBJ1-4; no firm D call. The CDR3 has 13 amino acids. Germline V CDR1 and CDR2: MNHEY, SMNVEV (reference sequence). V shed 2 bases and J shed 8 bases, with 9 bases lying between them. The CDR3, as DNA: TGTGCCAGCAGTTTAACGGGGTGGGAAAAACTGTTTTTT. It codes for CASSLTGWEKLFF.

The CDR3 sequence: CASSPERGSQETQYF. For the CDR3, the DNA is TGTGCCAGCTCACCAGAGCGGGGGTCCCAAGAGACCCAGTACTTC. This rearrangement joins TRBV18 to TRBJ2-5; 8 positions match TRBD2. The germline V gene encodes CDR1 KGHSH and CDR2 LQKENI. Trimming took 2 bases from V and 1 from J; bases not matched to a gene: 3. The CDR3 has 15 amino acids.

The rearrangement joins TRBV6-5 to TRBJ1-1, with 9 bases matching TRBD1. Germline loops: CDR1 MNHEY, CDR2 SVGAGI. V lost 1 base, J lost 1 base, and 4 bases stayed unmatched. This CDR3 region has 16 residues. As DNA, the CDR3 is TGTGCCAGCAGTTACTACAGGGGGCTCTCGAACACTGAAGCTTTCTTT. It specifies CASSYYRGLSNTEAFF.

This rearrangement joins TRBV27 to TRBJ2-3, with 7 bases matching TRBD2. The germline CDR1 and CDR2 sequences are MNHEY and SMNVEV (reference sequence). The CDR3 length is 15 residues. After removal of 5 bases from V and 1 base from J, the junction contained 6 bases not matched to a gene. CDR3 bases: TGTGCCAGCAGTCCTCTCGCGGGGGGCACAGATACGCAGTATTTT. Protein: CASSPLAGGTDTQYF.

This chain links TRBV2 with TRBJ2-3; 7 bases match TRBD1. Germline lookup yields CDR1 SNHLY and CDR2 FYNNEI. The CDR3 consists of 13 residues. The J segment lost 4 bases and the V segment lost 9 bases, leaving 7 bases of the junction unmatched. This chain's CDR3 is CASTTGAPDTQYF. CDR3 nucleotides: TGTGCCAGTACTACAGGGGCCCCAGATACGCAGTATTTT.

The rearrangement links TRBV7-2 to TRBJ2-7; perhaps TRBD2 as D (6 bases). Germline V gene sequence: CDR1 SGHTA, CDR2 FQGNSA. The CDR3 is made up of 13 amino acids. The V gene lost 4 bases and the J gene lost 6 bases, with 13 bases spanning the gap. For the CDR3, the DNA is TGTGCCAGCAGCTCTTTGCTGGGGGGCGAGCAGTACTTC. This encodes CASSSLLGGEQYF.

The sample holds a few counts of this clone. This chain joins TRBV2 and TRBJ2-7; 7 bases agree with TRBD2. This CDR3 has 15 residues. The V segment lost 1 base and the J segment 0 bases; nucleotides outside the gene matches: 3. CDR1 SNHLY and CDR2 FYNNEI come from the germline V gene. The CDR3 protein is CASSEEASGSYEQYF. The CDR3 DNA reads TGTGCCAGCAGTGAAGAGGCTAGCGGCTCCTACGAGCAGTACTTC.

This clone has just a few counts. The genes are TRBV2 and TRBJ1-6; D is uncertain. Germline V CDR1 and CDR2: SNHLY, FYNNEI. Trimming removed 5 bases at V and 10 bases at J, with 3 bases between. This CDR3 has 10 residues. Here the CDR3 DNA reads TGTGCCAGCAGTCTCTCACCCCTCCACTTT. This codes for CASSLSPLHF.

This clone was observed a handful of times. The chain couples TRBV7-9 to TRBJ2-1; 7 nucleotides line up with TRBD2. The CDR3 length is 12 residues. Per the germline V gene, CDR1 is SEHNR and CDR2 is FQNEAQ (reference sequence). Unmatched junction bases numbered 5, after V lost 1 base and J lost 14 bases. The CDR3 bases are TGTGCCAGCAGCTTAGACTCAGGGAGGGAGTTCTTC. It codes for CASSLDSGREFF.

The V and J genes are TRBV5-4 and TRBJ1-3, with D possibly being TRBD1 (6 bases). The CDR3 has 15 amino acids. V dropped 4 bases and J dropped 0 bases, with 11 bases sitting between them. The germline gives CDR1 SGHNT, CDR2 YYREEE (reference sequence). The CDR3 region has the DNA TGTGCCAGCAGCAGCCGGGACAACTCTGGAAACACCATATATTTT. Protein product: CASSSRDNSGNTIYF.

The gene calls are TRBV4-2 and TRBJ2-3, with 8 bases matching TRBD2. This CDR3 contains 19 residues. Germline CDR1 reads LGHNA; CDR2 reads YNFKEQ. Trimming at V came to 4 bases and at J to 1 base, leaving 16 bases not matched to a gene. CDR3 residues: CASSLEVRSTSGRTDTQYF. The CDR3 bases are TGTGCCAGCAGCCTAGAAGTCCGGTCTACTAGCGGACGCACAGATACGCAGTATTTT.